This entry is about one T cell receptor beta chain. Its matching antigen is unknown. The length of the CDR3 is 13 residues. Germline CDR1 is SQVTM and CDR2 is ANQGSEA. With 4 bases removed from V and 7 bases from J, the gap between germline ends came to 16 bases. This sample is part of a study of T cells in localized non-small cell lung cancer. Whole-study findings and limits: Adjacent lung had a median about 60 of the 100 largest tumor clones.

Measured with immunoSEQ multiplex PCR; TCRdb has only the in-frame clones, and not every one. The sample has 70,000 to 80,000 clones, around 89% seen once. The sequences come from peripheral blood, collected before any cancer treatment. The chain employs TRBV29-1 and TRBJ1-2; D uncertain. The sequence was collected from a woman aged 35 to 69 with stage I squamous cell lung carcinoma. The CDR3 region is CSVVMGWGSGYTF. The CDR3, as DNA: TGCAGCGTTGTAATGGGATGGGGAAGTGGCTACACCTTC.